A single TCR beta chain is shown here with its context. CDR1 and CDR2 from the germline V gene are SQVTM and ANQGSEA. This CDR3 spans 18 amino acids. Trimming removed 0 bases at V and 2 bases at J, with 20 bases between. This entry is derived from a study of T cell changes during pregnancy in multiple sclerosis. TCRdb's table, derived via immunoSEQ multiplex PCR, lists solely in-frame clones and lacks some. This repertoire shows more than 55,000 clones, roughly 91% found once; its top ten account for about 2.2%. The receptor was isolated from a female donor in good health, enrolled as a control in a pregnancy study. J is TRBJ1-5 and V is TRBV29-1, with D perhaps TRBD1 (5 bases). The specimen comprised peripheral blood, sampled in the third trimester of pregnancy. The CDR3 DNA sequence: TGCAGCGTTGAAGACCAGCACCGGCATCCCAGGGGCAATCAGCCCCAGCATTTT. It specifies CSVEDQHRHPRGNQPQHF.